What follows are 3 T cell receptor beta chains derived from one specimen sequenced in a study of T cell responses to AZD1222 COVID-19 vaccine. Profiled with immunoSEQ multiplex PCR; TCRdb holds only in-frame clones, not every one. The sample holds about 54,000 clones, 75% to 90% seen once. Sequencing was performed on peripheral blood, taken 28 days after the second AZD1222 dose. The receptors were gathered from an adult who received the AZD1222 COVID-19 vaccine.

The chain uses TRBV7-9 and TRBJ1-2; unclear D gene. V lost 5 bases, J lost 7 bases, and 17 bases lay in between. Germline loops: CDR1 SEHNR, CDR2 FQNEAQ (reference sequence). The CDR3 is 14 residues long. Here the CDR3 DNA reads TGTGCCAGCAGCCCGAGTCGAGGGTTGCCTGGCTACACCTTC. Residues: CASSPSRGLPGYTF.

V is TRBV28 and J is TRBJ1-1; D uncertain. The V end lost 3 bases, the J end lost 1 base, and 9 bases lay between the germline ends. The CDR3 length is 14 residues. The germline V gene encodes CDR1 MDHEN and CDR2 SYDVKM. The DNA for the CDR3 is TGTGCCAGCAGTTTCCCCGGAGGGAACACTGAAGCTTTCTTT. Amino acid sequence: CASSFPGGNTEAFF.

CDR3 protein: CAKPDREYQETQYF. The CDR3, as DNA: TGTGCCAAACCGGACAGGGAGTACCAAGAGACCCAGTACTTC. This rearrangement joins TRBV11-3 to TRBJ2-5; TRBD1 agrees at 8 bases. Trimming cost V 10 bases and J 0 bases; bases outside gene matches: 7. The germline V gene has CDR1 SGHNT and CDR2 YENEEA. The CDR3 covers 14 residues.